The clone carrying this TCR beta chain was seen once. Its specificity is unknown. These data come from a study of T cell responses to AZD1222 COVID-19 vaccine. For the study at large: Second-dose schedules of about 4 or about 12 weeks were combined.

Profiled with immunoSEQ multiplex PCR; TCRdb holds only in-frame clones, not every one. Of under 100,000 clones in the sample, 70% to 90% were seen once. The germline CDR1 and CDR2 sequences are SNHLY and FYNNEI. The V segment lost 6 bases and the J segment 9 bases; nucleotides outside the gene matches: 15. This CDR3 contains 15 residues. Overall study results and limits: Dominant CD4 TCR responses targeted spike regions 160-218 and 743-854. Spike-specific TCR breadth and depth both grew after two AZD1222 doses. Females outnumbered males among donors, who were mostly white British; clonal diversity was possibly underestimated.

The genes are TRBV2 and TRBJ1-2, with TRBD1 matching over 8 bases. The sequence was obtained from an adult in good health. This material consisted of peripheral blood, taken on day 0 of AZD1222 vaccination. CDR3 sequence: CASSVWTGSTWSYTF. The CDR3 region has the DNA TGTGCCAGCAGCGTCTGGACAGGGTCGACCTGGAGCTACACCTTC.